This T cell receptor (beta chain) came from a study of early T cells in non-severe SARS-CoV-2 infection. This clonotype was counted at least ten times. TCRdb reanalysed the 5' RACE reads using MiXCR and keeps one entry per CDR3 protein. The sample records tens of thousands of distinct CDR3 sequences, about 4.3% being singletons. Germline CDR1 is LGHNA and CDR2 is YNFKEQ. V trimming: 2 bases; J trimming: 7 bases; junction bases outside the gene matches: 11. The CDR3 extends over 17 amino acids. The chain recombines TRBV4-2 with TRBJ1-6, with 7 nucleotides matching TRBD1. The sequence was obtained from an adult who was a healthcare worker with PCR-confirmed SARS-CoV-2 infection or an uninfected control (not recorded which). The sample here was whole blood, taken at baseline. The CDR3 DNA reads as TGTGCCAGCAGCCAAAGGCGTCGACAGGGAGTAAATTCACCCCTCCACTTT. Protein sequence: CASSQRRRQGVNSPLHF.